The subject of this entry is one T cell receptor (beta chain). Its antigen target is currently unknown. Base qualities are not recorded, but no much larger clone differs from it by a single base. This specimen comes from a study of T-cell reconstitution after alpha-beta-depleted transplantation in children listed by TCRdb under 2016. About the full investigation: The study quantitatively tracked T-cell immune reconstitution after TCRalphabeta/CD19-depleted allogeneic hematopoietic cell transplantation in children using TCR repertoire profiling.

To prepare the library, PCR was applied. Instrument used: Illumina HiSeq 2500. TCR libraries were prepared with molecular barcoding, using unique molecular identifiers to normalize TCRbeta repertoire quantification. Starting from the raw public reads, TCRdb applied fastp trimming at Q25, assembled clones with MiXCR and retained in-frame beta chains. Rows matching on CDR3 protein sequence are summarized as one entry with the most common DNA and genes. In this sample the table shows some 80,000 distinct CDR3 sequences, 15% to 20% of which occur a single time. The leading ten clones occupy 51% of the sample. From the cysteine through the phenylalanine, the CDR3 covers 16 amino acids. Just CDR3 DNA is preserved here, 48 bases in frame from base 1. The V end loses 3 bases and the J end loses 3 bases, and a stretch of 18 bases separates them. The sample's treatment or condition, from its label and the paper: allogeneic hematopoietic cell transplantation with graft depleted of TCRalphabeta T cells and CD19 B cells. The children who served as transplant recipients had been given grafts of TCRalphabeta/CD19-depleted allogeneic hematopoietic cells.

Paper-wide results and their limitations: Hyperexpanded clone frequencies declined over subsequent months; after one year, T-cell counts and TCRbeta diversity were mostly attributed to newly produced T cells. In some patients, high TCRbeta diversity at day 60 was attributed to recipient T cells and intrathymic progenitors that had survived conditioning. The apparently early alphabetaT-cell count recovery about two months after transplant was reportedly dependent on only several hundred rapidly expanded clones derived from non-depleted graft cells.

The sequences come from PBMCs, mostly from graft donor cells, collected 360 days after TCRalphabeta/CD19-depleted stem cell transplant. This receptor was taken from a male patient aged 2 to 10 who had a stem cell transplant for acute lymphoblastic leukemia, so the T cells may come from the graft donor. The rearrangement joined TRBV12-3 or TRBV12-4 to TRBJ2-7; confidence is insufficient to name the D gene. The DNA sequence is given as TGTGCCAGCAGTTTCTCGCCTTTTGAATTGAACTACGAGCAGTACTTC. Translated, this is CASSFSPFELNYEQYF.